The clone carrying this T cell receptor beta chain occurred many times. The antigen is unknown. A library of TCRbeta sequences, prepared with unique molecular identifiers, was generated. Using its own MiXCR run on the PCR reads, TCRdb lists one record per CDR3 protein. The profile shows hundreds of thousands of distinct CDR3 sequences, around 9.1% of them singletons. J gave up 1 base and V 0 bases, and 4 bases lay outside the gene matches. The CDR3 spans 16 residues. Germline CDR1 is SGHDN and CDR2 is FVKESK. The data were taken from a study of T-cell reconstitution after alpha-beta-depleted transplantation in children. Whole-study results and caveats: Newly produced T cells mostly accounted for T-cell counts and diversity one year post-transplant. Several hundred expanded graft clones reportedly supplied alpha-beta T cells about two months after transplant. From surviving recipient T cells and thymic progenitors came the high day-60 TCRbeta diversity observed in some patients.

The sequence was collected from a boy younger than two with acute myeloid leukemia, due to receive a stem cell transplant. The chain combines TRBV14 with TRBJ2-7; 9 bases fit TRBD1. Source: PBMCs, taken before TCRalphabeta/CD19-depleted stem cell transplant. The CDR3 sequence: CASSQDRGQGSYEQYF. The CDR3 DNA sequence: TGTGCCAGCAGCCAAGATCGGGGACAGGGATCCTACGAGCAGTACTTC.